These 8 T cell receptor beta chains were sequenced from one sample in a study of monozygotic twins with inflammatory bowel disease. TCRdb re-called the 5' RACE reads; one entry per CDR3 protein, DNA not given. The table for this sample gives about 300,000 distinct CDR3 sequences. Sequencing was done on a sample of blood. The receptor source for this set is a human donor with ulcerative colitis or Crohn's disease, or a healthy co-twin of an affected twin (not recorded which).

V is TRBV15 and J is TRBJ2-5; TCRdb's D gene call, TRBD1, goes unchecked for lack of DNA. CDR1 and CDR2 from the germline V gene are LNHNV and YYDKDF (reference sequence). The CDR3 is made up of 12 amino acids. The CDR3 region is CATSSPGQTQYF.

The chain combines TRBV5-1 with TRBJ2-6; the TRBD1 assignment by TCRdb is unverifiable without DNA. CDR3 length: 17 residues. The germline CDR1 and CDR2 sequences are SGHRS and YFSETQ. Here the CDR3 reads CASRGQGATSGANVLTF.

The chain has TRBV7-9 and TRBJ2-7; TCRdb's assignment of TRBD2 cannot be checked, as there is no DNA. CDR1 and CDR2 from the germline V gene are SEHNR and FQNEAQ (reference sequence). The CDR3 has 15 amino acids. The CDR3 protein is CASSLGRQGALEQYF.

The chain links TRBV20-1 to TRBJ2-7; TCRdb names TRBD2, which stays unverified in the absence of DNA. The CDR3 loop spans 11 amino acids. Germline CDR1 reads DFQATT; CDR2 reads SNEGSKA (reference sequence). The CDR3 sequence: CSALREYEQYF.

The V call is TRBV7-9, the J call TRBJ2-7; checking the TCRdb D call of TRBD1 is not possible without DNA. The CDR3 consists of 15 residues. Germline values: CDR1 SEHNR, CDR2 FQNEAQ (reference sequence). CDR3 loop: CASSFGQGFAFEQYF.

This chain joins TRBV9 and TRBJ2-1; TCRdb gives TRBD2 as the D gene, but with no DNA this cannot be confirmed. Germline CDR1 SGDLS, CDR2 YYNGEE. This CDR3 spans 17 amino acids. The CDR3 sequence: CASSAPGLAIVNNEQFF.

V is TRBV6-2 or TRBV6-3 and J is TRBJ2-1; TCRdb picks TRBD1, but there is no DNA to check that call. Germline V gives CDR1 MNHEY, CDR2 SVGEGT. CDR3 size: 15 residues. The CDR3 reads CASSYSSGGYNEQFF.

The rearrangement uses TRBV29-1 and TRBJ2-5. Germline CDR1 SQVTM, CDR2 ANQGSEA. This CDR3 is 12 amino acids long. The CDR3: CSVSTDLETQYF.